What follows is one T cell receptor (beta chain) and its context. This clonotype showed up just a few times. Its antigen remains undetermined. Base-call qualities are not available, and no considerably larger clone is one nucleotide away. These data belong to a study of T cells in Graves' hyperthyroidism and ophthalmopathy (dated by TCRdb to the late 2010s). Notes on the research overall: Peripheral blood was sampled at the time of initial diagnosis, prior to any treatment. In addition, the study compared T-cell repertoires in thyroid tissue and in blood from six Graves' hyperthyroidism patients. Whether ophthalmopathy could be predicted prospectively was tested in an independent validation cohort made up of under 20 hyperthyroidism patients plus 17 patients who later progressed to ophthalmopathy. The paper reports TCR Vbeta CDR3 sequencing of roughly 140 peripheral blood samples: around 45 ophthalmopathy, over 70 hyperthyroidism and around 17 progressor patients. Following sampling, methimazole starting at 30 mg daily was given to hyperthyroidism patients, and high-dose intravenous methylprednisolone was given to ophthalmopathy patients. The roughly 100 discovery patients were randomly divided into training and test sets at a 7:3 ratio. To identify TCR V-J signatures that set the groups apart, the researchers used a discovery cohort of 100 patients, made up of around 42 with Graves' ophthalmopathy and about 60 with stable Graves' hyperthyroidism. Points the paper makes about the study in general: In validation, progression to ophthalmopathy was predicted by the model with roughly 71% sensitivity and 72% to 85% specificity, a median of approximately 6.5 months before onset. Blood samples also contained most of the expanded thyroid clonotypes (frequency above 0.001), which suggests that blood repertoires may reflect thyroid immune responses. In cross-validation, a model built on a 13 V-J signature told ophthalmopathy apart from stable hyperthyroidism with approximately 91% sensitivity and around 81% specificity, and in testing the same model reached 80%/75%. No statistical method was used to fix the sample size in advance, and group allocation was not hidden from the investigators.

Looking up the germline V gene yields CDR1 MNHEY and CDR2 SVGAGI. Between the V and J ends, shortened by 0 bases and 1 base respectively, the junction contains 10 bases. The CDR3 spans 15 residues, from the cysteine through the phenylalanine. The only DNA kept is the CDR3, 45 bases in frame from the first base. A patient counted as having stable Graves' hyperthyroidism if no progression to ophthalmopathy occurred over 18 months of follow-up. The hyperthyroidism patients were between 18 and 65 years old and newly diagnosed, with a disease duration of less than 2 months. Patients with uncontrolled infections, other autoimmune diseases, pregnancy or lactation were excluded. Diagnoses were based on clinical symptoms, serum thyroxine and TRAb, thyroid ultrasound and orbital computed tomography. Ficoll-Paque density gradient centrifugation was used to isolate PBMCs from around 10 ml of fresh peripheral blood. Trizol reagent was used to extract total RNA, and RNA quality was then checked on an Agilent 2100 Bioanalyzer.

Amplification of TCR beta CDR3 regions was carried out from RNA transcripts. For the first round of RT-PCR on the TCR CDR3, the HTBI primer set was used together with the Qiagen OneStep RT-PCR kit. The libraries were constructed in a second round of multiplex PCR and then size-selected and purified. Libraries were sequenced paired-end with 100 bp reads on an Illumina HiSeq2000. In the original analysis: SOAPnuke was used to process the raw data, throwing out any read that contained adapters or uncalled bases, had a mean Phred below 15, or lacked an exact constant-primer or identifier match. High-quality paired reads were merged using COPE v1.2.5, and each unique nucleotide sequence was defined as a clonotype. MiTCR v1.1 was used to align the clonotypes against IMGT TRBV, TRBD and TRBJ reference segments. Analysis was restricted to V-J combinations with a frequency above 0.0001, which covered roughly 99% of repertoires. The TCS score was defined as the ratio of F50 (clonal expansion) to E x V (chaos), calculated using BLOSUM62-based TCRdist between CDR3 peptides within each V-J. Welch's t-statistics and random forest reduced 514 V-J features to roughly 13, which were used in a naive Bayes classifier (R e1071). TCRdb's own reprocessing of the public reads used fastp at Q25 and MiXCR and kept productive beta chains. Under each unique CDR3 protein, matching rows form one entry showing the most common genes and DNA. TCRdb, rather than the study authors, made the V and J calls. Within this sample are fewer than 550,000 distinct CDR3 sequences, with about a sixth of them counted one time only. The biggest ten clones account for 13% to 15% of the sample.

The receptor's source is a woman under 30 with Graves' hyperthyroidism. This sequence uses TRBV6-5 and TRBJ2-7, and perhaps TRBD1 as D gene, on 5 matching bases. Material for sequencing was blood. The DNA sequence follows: TGTGCCAGCAGTTACTCGGGGCCGGTATCCTACGAGCAGTACTTC. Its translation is CASSYSGPVSYEQYF.